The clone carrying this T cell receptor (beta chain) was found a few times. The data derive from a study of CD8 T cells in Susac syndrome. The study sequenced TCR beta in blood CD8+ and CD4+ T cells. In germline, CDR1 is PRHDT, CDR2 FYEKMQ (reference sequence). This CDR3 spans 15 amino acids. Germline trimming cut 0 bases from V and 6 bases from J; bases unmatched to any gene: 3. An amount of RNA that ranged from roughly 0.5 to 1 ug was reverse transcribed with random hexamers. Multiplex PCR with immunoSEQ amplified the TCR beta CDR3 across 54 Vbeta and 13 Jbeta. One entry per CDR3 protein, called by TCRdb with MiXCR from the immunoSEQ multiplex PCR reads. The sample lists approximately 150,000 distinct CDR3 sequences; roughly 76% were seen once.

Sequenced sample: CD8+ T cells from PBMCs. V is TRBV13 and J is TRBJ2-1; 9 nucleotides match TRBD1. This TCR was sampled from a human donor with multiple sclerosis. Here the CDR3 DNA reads TGTGCCAGCAGCTTAGGGACAGGGGGACTCAATGAGCAGTTCTTC. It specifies CASSLGTGGLNEQFF.